This TCR beta chain was obtained from a study of CD8+ T cells in alopecia areata (dated by TCRdb to 2016 to 2019). With respect to the entire study: Treated patients were enrolled in an open-label pilot trial of oral tofacitinib at 5 to 10 mg twice daily for moderate-to-severe alopecia areata. Tofacitinib was administered for 6 to 18 months, and 6 months of follow-up off drug were then conducted to assess delayed response and recurrence. The SALT score, which quantifies the percentage of affected scalp surface area, was used to measure disease severity in treated patients. In both human patients and the C3H/HeJ mouse model, the study applied high-throughput TCRbeta sequencing to look at T cell clonal expansion in alopecia areata. Human TCRbeta sequencing covered scalp tissue and sorted CD4+ and CD8+ peripheral blood T cells from patchy and totalis/universalis alopecia areata patients and healthy controls. Tofacitinib-treated patients had biopsies at baseline and at 4 and 24 weeks of treatment, with a later scalp biopsy in several patients. Scalp clonality was compared among normal scalp (n=4), patchy alopecia areata scalp (n=8), and alopecia totalis/universalis scalp (n=8). RNA came from the PAXgene miRNA kit for fixed scalp, the miRNeasy kit for PBMCs, and the RNeasy kit for mouse skin. TCRbeta CDR3 regions were amplified by immunoSEQ multiplex PCR with 35 Vbeta forward and 13 Jbeta reverse primers. Study-wide conclusions, independent of this receptor: Because the treated cohort was small and included a single nonresponder, larger studies are needed to assess links between baseline CD8+ expansion and response. With tofacitinib, both scalp clonality and the number of expanded CD8+ clones among the top 100 scalp clones went down significantly. During tofacitinib treatment, many expanded lesional clones stuck around in both scalp and blood, and this persistence may partly explain why relapse happens after treatment is stopped. TCR sequences shared between patients were less clear than in mice, possibly partly because of HLA diversity in the patient population. Lesional scalp, especially in alopecia totalis/universalis, showed higher clonality and more expanded CD8+ clones than normal scalp, suggesting antigenic drive. Scalp TCR repertoire analysis is complicated because resident alphabeta T cells in normal human skin are also sequenced, whereas mouse skin is dominated by gammadelta T cells.

Per the germline V gene (reference sequence), LNHDA is the CDR1 and SQIVND is the CDR2. V loses 6 bases of germline sequence and J loses 5 bases, and the interval between the two ends is 19 bases. Taken from cysteine to phenylalanine, the CDR3 has 15 residues. This entry keeps only the CDR3 DNA: 45 bases, framed from base 1. This specimen's time point label, per the study, means: roughly 27 days on oral tofacitinib. The treatment or condition label, as the study defines it: oral pan-JAK inhibitor, 5-10 mg twice daily. Peripheral blood and lesional scalp punch biopsies were obtained from patients with alopecia areata. PBMCs were separated by density centrifugation and stained for CD3, CD4 and CD8, after which CD4+ and CD8+ T cells were sorted on a FACSAria. This clone has just a few counts. Its specific antigen is unknown. Base qualities are not at hand, and no much larger clone is one base apart. The library was built by means of the immunoSEQ multiplex PCR assay. For TCR sequencing, RNA was extracted from every sample and reverse transcribed into cDNA to serve as template. SuperScript III was used for first-strand cDNA synthesis, primed with a 2:1 mix of oligo-dT and random hexamers. A synthetic immune receptor repertoire was used to assess amplification bias, and residual bias was removed computationally. The authors' pipeline ran thus. Raw reads were preprocessed to remove errors, and CDR3 was defined by IMGT conventions from the conserved cysteine to phenylalanine. Clonality was computed by normalizing Shannon entropy by log2 of the number of productive unique TCRs and subtracting the result from 1. CD4 or CD8 identity of scalp clones was inferred by cross-referencing scalp TCRbeta sequences with sorted blood CD4 and CD8 repertoires. What TCRdb holds here is the immuneACCESS table cut down to in-frame rearrangements. Part of the clones is not present; checked against another copy, under half of the missing clones reflect an unresolved V gene, and the others are unexplained. V and J calls and clone size are copied from that table; D and trimming were computed from the DNA. The sample includes about 120,000 clones, with 53% observed a single time. The top ten constitute 0.46% of the sample.

The material sequenced was CD4+ T cells sorted from blood, taken at week 4, from a patient treated with tofacitinib. The rearrangement joined TRBV19 to TRBJ1-1, with TRBD1 perhaps the D gene, on 5 matching bases. The sequence derives from a human donor with alopecia areata. The bases read TGTGCCAGTAGGGGGACTTCGGGATCCTTTACTGAAGCTTTCTTT. It translates to CASRGTSGSFTEAFF.